The T cell receptor beta chain under discussion was sequenced for a study of blood T cell repertoires in COVID-19. Study summary: Acute and convalescent COVID-19 specimens originated in the United States, Italy and Spain.

V lost 4 bases to trimming and J lost 4 bases, with 16 bases between them. Germline lookup yields CDR1 LGHNA and CDR2 YNFKEQ. The CDR3 extends over 15 amino acids. Assay: immunoSEQ multiplex PCR; the TCRdb copy retains only in-frame clones and omits some. The sample comprises 26,000 or so clones, roughly 90% of which are singletons, and 6.5% to 8% rests with the top ten. The V and J genes are TRBV4-2 and TRBJ1-2; D gene ambiguous. This receptor was obtained from a human donor in a cohort sampled during active COVID-19. Sequenced material: peripheral blood. This chain's CDR3 is CASSPTGEVIYGYTF. The CDR3 DNA sequence: TGTGCCAGCAGCCCGACCGGGGAGGTTATCTATGGCTACACCTTC.